The 2 T cell receptor beta chains in this list originate from one sample, sequenced in a study of CD8 T cells in ankylosing spondylitis (dated by TCRdb to 2016 to 2017). The paper's findings and limits, for the study overall: Blood from ankylosing spondylitis patients appeared to be characterized by a TCR beta motif composed of roughly eight highly homologous amino acid variants.

Antigen specificity for these receptors is unknown. The library was prepared using 5' RACE. TCRdb names Illumina HiSeq 2500 as the instrument used. TCRdb cleaned the public reads at Q25 with fastp, built clones with MiXCR and kept in-frame beta chains. Rows merge per CDR3 protein into single entries with the most common DNA and genes. This sample holds 750,000 to 850,000 distinct CDR3 sequences; approximately 10% were observed only once. The biggest ten clones account for roughly 0.51% of the sample. The sample was blood, either unsorted or a sorted T cell fraction (not recorded which). These receptors came from a male donor with ankylosing spondylitis.

This clonotype was detected ten times or more. The gene calls are TRBV6-2 or TRBV6-3 and TRBJ2-1; TRBD1 might be the D (5 bases). Germline CDR1 MNHEY, CDR2 SVGEGT. Trimming stripped 2 bases from V and 3 bases from J, with 14 bases between. This CDR3 has 16 amino acids. The CDR3 spells CASSYPGLAGYNEQFF. The CDR3 DNA reads as TGTGCCAGCAGTTACCCAGGGTTGGCAGGCTACAATGAGCAGTTCTTC.

This clonotype turned up a few times. V gene TRBV5-1 combines with J gene TRBJ2-1; 11 bases agree with TRBD2. CDR1 and CDR2 from the germline V gene are SGHRS and YFSETQ. The CDR3 extends over 18 amino acids. The junction had 11 bases not matched to a gene; V was cut back by 3 bases and J by 3 bases. As DNA, the CDR3 is TGCGCCAGCAGCTGGTTAACTAGCGGGAGACCTTACTACAATGAGCAGTTCTTC. Its translation is CASSWLTSGRPYYNEQFF. Full variable domain (missing parts from reference TRBV5-1 and TRBJ2-1): KAGVTQTPRYLIKTRGQQVTLSCSPISGHRSVSWYQQTPGQGLQFLFEYFSETQRNKGNFPGRFSGRQFSNSRSEMNVSTLELGDSALYLCASSWLTSGRPYYNEQFFGPGTRLTVL.